Included here is one TCR beta chain sequence, with context. Its antigen is as yet unknown. The J segment lost 7 bases and the V segment lost 7 bases, leaving 23 bases of the junction unmatched. There are 19 residues in the CDR3. CDR1 is LNHDA, CDR2 SQIVND, per germline (reference sequence). TCRdb used MiXCR to reprocess the reads, holding one entry per CDR3 protein. Of approximately 730,000 distinct CDR3 sequences in the sample, 29% were seen once. The data were taken from a study of T cell repertoires in cytomegalovirus infection. Study in general: HLA-B-restricted CMV epitopes that are well studied, plus recently identified HLA-C-restricted ones, were used by the study. CMV infection plus the matching HLA type was flagged by public TCR beta signatures. Study-level results: Pooled public TCR beta family frequency picked out CMV carriers with the relevant HLA. CMV-specific TCR beta clonotypes restricted by HLA-C were the ones dominating the ex vivo response.

This sequence joins TRBV19 and TRBJ1-2; TRBD1 matches 11 bases. The clonotype was recovered from a human donor in good health (CMV status not recorded). Some clones in this sample may be carry-over from other donors' samples. The sample was cultured CD8+ T cells from PBMCs, taken from culture after CMV antigen stimulation. The CDR3 nucleotides are TGTGCCAGTAATTCGACCTCTGGACAGGGGGCTCTTGTAGAAGGTGGCTACACCTTC. It yields the protein CASNSTSGQGALVEGGYTF.